The present T cell receptor beta chain was sequenced within a study of OX40 agonist ivuxolimab in advanced cancers. Study as a whole: Of the participants, over 30% had some prior anti-PD-1, anti-PD-L1 or anti-CTLA-4 therapy, which was allowed. Study-level points and caveats: There was clonal expansion of CD4+ and CD8+ blood T cells by week 6 at 0.1 to 3.0 mg/kg.

There are 14 residues in the CDR3. Germline V gene sequence: CDR1 SNHLY, CDR2 FYNNEI. V lost 6 bases to trimming and J lost 10 bases, with 19 bases between them. Here immunoSEQ multiplex PCR was the method, and the copy in TCRdb shows in-frame clones only, minus some. The table lists more than 65,000 clones, over 65% of them singletons, with approximately 6.1% in the top ten. Regarding this clone: What it binds is unknown.

V gene TRBV2 combines with J gene TRBJ1-5, with D unclear. This specimen consisted of CD4+ or CD8+ T cells sorted from blood, obtained in a trial of the OX40 agonist ivuxolimab. This receptor was identified in an adult with an advanced solid tumor such as melanoma, head and neck, liver or kidney cancer. The CDR3 is CASRDAGNLQPQHF. Written as DNA, the CDR3 is TGTGCCAGCAGGGACGCGGGGAATCTTCAACCCCAGCATTTT. The whole variable domain, remainder taken from reference TRBV2 and TRBJ1-5, is EPEVTQTPSHQVTQMGQEVILRCVPISNHLYFYWYRQILGQKVEFLVSFYNNEISEKSEIFDDQFSVERPDGSNFTLKIRSTKLEDSAMYFCASRDAGNLQPQHFGDGTRLSIL.